This TCR beta chain was captured by sequencing in a study of blood T cell repertoires in COVID-19 (dated by TCRdb to 2020 to 2021). For the wider study: Samples from collaborators originated in the United States, Italy and Spain and spanned both the acute and convalescent phases of COVID-19. The prospective study material was composed of cDNA or gDNA derived from T cells, B-cell-depleted T cells, or PBMCs. The dataset comprised deeply sampled blood TCRbeta repertoires from subjects exposed to, actively infected with, or recovered from COVID-19. The repertoires were released in a freely available public database intended as a resource for research on the immune response to SARS-CoV-2. Samples came from the ongoing ImmuneRACE study (first 160 participants) plus 1,254 subjects from 6 global collaborators. A de-identified subject ID, COVID-19 status, age in years and sex were almost always included in the sample metadata. Where available, HLA class I and class II types were taken from metadata supplied by the sample provider and were not determined by assay-based typing. Broader findings and caveats from the paper: The amount of clinical and demographic metadata varied by source and participant and was provided uncurated.

Collaborating institutions collected whole blood in K2EDTA tubes following their own protocols. For TCRbeta analysis, collaborator samples were shipped as frozen whole blood, as isolated PBMCs, or as DNA extracted from either sample type. CDR1 MNHEY and CDR2 SVGAGI were looked up in the germline V gene. V lost 6 bases and J lost 4 bases; the stretch between them is 12 bases long. The CDR3 covers 13 residues, taking in both the cysteine and the phenylalanine. Kept here is only the CDR3 DNA, which spans 39 bases and is read in frame from base 1. For this clone: Its recognized antigen is unknown. Qualities for individual bases were not recorded, and no much larger clone is one base off.

The immunoSEQ Assay, a bias-controlled multiplex PCR, was used to amplify TCRbeta CDR3 regions from genomic DNA. In the original analysis: The number of nucleated cells in each sample was estimated by amplification of reference gene primers within the assay. To quantify the absolute abundance of each unique TCRbeta CDR3 rearrangement, sequence reads were collapsed and filtered. For each sample, productive Simpson clonality was calculated as the square root of Simpson's diversity index over productive rearrangements. TCRdb took this table from immuneACCESS and kept in-frame rearrangements with V and J called. Such tables lack part of the clones; where checked against another copy, unresolved V genes explain under half of the gap, and the rest is unexplained. The V and J calls and clone size are taken from that table; D and trimming were inferred from the DNA. In this sample the table shows about 320,000 clones, about 82% of which occur a single time. Around 1.5% of the sample is in the top ten clones.

What was sequenced was peripheral blood. The V gene is TRBV6-5 and the J gene is TRBJ2-5, with a tentative D gene TRBD2 over 7 matching bases. This receptor was obtained from a woman between 45 and 65 years old with acute or convalescent COVID-19. The DNA sequence is TGTGCCAGCAGATGGGGGGGCCGAGAGACCCAGTACTTC. It encodes CASRWGGRETQYF.